This TCR beta chain was documented in a study of shared clonotypes between healthy human individuals. Study conclusions and caveats: Non-shared clonotypes displayed generation probabilities falling below those of clonotypes present in all four donors.

This CDR3 has 14 residues. CDR1 SGHNT and CDR2 YYREEE come from the germline V gene (reference sequence). Deletions cut 5 bases from V and 8 bases from J, with 20 bases between. With regard to this clone: Its antigen is unidentified.

Here immunoSEQ multiplex PCR was the method, and the copy in TCRdb shows in-frame clones only, minus some. The sample has hundreds of thousands of clones, around two thirds seen once. This rearrangement joins TRBV5-4 to TRBJ2-7; D might be TRBD1 (5 bases). Sequencing was done on a sample of memory CD4+ T cells sorted from blood. Regarding subset: CD45RA-negative fraction. The sequence was collected from a woman in her 30s in good health. CDR3 loop: CASSFEWPQGKQYF. Written as DNA, the CDR3 is TGTGCCAGCAGTTTTGAGTGGCCGCAGGGCAAGCAGTACTTC.